This T cell receptor beta chain was sequenced during a study of T cells after posttransplantation cyclophosphamide. Study results and caveats: Later post-transplant blood repertoires were often dominated by donor CD8+ memory clones.

TCRdb's copy holds only in-frame clones and misses some; the assay was immunoSEQ multiplex PCR. The sample lists approximately 3,800 clones, about 81% seen once, with 18% in the top ten. As concerns this clone: Its specificity is not known.

In germline, CDR1 is LNHNV, CDR2 YYDKDF (reference sequence). The CDR3 runs 13 residues. Trimming cost V 1 base and J 10 bases, with 11 bases left between them. A marrow graft followed busulfan-fludarabine conditioning, with cyclophosphamide on days +3 and +4. This TCR came from a female patient in her forties or fifties who received an allogeneic stem cell transplant from a related donor, was CMV-positive, and had no GVHD. Some T cells may be supplied by the graft donor. The chain couples TRBV15 to TRBJ2-1, with unresolved D. The material was PBMCs, obtained after an allogeneic stem cell transplant with post-transplant cyclophosphamide. Here the CDR3 DNA reads TGTGCCACCAGCAGAGGGGTGAGACAAGAGCAGTTCTTC. Its translation is CATSRGVRQEQFF.